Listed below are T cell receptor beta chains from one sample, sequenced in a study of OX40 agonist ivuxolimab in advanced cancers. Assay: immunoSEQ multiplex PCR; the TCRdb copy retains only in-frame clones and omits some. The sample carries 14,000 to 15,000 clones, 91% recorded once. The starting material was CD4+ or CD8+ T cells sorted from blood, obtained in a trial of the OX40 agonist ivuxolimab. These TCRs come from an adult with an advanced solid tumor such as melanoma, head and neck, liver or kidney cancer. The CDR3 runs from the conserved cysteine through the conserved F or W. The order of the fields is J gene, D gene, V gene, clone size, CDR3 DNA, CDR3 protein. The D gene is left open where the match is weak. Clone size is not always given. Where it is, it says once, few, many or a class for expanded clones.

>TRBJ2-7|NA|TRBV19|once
TGTGCCAGTAGTCCGGCAGGGTCCTACGAGCAGTACTTC
CASSPAGSYEQYF
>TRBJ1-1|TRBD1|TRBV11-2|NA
TGTGCCAGCAGCTTCGGACAGGGTTGGACTGAAGCTTTCTTT
CASSFGQGWTEAFF
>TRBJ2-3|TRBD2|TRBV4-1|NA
TGCGCCAGCAGCCAACCTAGCGGAGAGGATACGCAGTATTTT
CASSQPSGEDTQYF
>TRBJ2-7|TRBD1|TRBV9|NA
TGTGCCAGCAGCGTGGGACAGGGTGGTCACGAGCAGTACTTC
CASSVGQGGHEQYF
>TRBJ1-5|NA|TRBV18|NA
TGTGCCAGCTCACCATTCGGGGGCGGTCAGCCCCAGCATTTT
CASSPFGGGQPQHF
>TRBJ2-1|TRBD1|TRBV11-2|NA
TGTGCCAGCAGACATGGGACAGGTCCCTACAATGAGCAGTTCTTC
CASRHGTGPYNEQFF
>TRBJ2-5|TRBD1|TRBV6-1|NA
TGTGCCAGCAGTGCCAGAGGACAGGACCCCGTTGAGACCCAGTACTTC
CASSARGQDPVETQYF
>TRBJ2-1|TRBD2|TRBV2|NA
TGTGCCAGCAGTTCCGGGACTAGCGCTTGGGATGAGCAGTTCTTC
CASSSGTSAWDEQFF
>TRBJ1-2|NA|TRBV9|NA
TGTGCCAGCAGCGTAGGAGGGGCGGTTGGCTACACCTTC
CASSVGGAVGYTF
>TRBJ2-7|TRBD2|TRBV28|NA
TGTGCCAGCAGTTTCTTAGCGGGAGGGCCCTACGAGCAGTACTTC
CASSFLAGGPYEQYF
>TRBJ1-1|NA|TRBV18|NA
TGTGCCAGCTCACCGGGACGGGGGTTGACTGAAGCTTTCTTT
CASSPGRGLTEAFF
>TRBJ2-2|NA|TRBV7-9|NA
TGTGCCAGCAGGGCTGAGAACACCGGGGAGCTGTTTTTT
CASRAENTGELFF
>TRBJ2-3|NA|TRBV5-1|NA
TGCGCCAGCAGCTTGGTCGCAGGAAAGGATACGCAGTATTTT
CASSLVAGKDTQYF
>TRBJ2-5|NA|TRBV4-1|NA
TGCGCCAGCAGCCAACTGGCGGCGATCATAGAGACCCAGTACTTC
CASSQLAAIIETQYF
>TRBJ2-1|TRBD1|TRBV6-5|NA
TGTGCCAGCAGCCCCGATGGGACAGGGGGCTCTGAGCAGTTCTTC
CASSPDGTGGSEQFF
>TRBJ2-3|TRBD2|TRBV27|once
TGTGCCAGCAGTATAAGCGGGAGTGGGAATACGCAGTATTTT
CASSISGSGNTQYF
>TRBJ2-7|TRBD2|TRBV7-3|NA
TGTGCCAGCAGCGTAGCGGGGGGTTCCTACGAGCAGTACTTC
CASSVAGGSYEQYF